A single sample gave rise to the 20 T cell receptor beta chains below, sequenced in a study of T-cell memory formation after mild COVID-19. TCRdb called the 5' RACE reads again in MiXCR, with one record for every CDR3 protein. Of more than 110,000 distinct CDR3 sequences in the sample, around 27% were seen once. Sequenced material: PBMCs or a T cell subset sorted from them (not recorded which). The receptors here all came from an adult woman who had mild COVID-19 (a few samples of this study predate the infection). Cell type and time point are not known.

This clonotype was counted a few times. V usage is TRBV20-1 and J usage is TRBJ2-7, with TRBD1 as a possible D gene (5 bases). The germline V gene encodes CDR1 DFQATT and CDR2 SNEGSKA (reference sequence). V was shortened by 2 bases and J by 3 bases, with 11 bases between the two germline ends. The CDR3 extends over 13 amino acids. Here the CDR3 reads CSARRGSLYEQYF. Written as DNA, the CDR3 is TGCAGTGCTAGAAGGGGTTCCCTCTACGAGCAGTACTTC.

This clonotype came up a few times. The chain joins TRBV7-6 to TRBJ2-7; no clear D. Trimming shortened V by 2 bases and J by 5 bases, and 4 bases separated the two germline ends. The CDR3 spans 11 residues. Germline CDR1 and CDR2: SGHVS and FNYEAQ. The CDR3 DNA reads TGTGCCAGCAGCTTAAACGACGAGCAGTACTTC. It specifies CASSLNDEQYF. Full variable domain (rest looked up from reference TRBV7-6 and TRBJ2-7): GAGVSQSPRYKVTKRGQDVALRCDPISGHVSLYWYRQALGQGPEFLTYFNYEAQQDKSGLPNDRFSAERPEGSISTLTIQRTEQRDSAMYRCASSLNDEQYFGPGTRLTVT.

The rearrangement uses TRBV12-3 or TRBV12-4 and TRBJ2-3, with D tentatively TRBD2 (6 bases). The V gene lost 3 bases and the J gene lost 0 bases, with 7 bases spanning the gap. This CDR3 spans 14 amino acids. The DNA for the CDR3 is TGTGCCAGCAGTTTCGGGGGAAGCACAGATACGCAGTATTTT. It specifies CASSFGGSTDTQYF.

This clonotype was counted between two and nine times. This chain uses TRBV5-8 with TRBJ2-4; tentative D call: TRBD1 (6 bases). The CDR3 runs to 17 residues. The germline V and J ends were trimmed by 1 base and 8 bases, with 22 bases remaining between them. Germline V gene sequence: CDR1 SGHTS, CDR2 YDEGEE. For the CDR3, the DNA is TGTGCCAGCAGCTTGAGTACCGGGACACTTGGCGAGGACATTCAGTACTTC. It yields the protein CASSLSTGTLGEDIQYF. Full variable domain (outside the CDR3, taken from reference TRBV5-8 and TRBJ2-4): EAGVTQSPTHLIKTRGQQATLRCSPISGHTSVYWYQQALGLGLQFLLWYDEGEERNRGNFPPRFSGRQFPNYSSELNVNALELEDSALYLCASSLSTGTLGEDIQYFGAGTRLSVL.

This sequence joins TRBV18 and TRBJ2-1; 11 bases agree with TRBD2. The V and J ends lost 0 bases and 6 bases, in that order; junction bases with no gene match: 4. The CDR3 contains 16 residues. The germline CDR1 and CDR2 sequences are KGHSH and LQKENI. CDR3 DNA sequence: TGTGCCAGCTCACCACCGTCTAGCGGGGGGTCCAATGAGCAGTTCTTC. Protein sequence: CASSPPSSGGSNEQFF.

The chain employs TRBV13 and TRBJ2-7, with TRBD1 as a possible D gene (6 bases). Trimming pared 4 bases from V and 2 bases from J, leaving 15 bases between. The CDR3 totals 15 residues. CDR1 is PRHDT and CDR2 is FYEKMQ in the germline V gene (reference sequence). The CDR3, as DNA: TGTGCCAGCAGCTCCCGCCCTCGGACAGCCTACGAGCAGTACTTC. It codes for CASSSRPRTAYEQYF.

This clonotype was counted a few times. The DNA of the CDR3 is TGTGCCAGCAGCCCCTACGGGGGTTTCTTT. Protein: CASSPYGGFF. This chain connects TRBV12-3 or TRBV12-4 to TRBJ1-1; D perhaps matches TRBD1 (5 bases). V dropped 6 bases and J dropped 13 bases, with 12 bases sitting between them. The CDR3 extends over 10 amino acids.

The rearrangement uses TRBV3-1 and TRBJ2-7, with D perhaps given as TRBD1 or TRBD2 (5 bases each). This CDR3 has 14 amino acids. Per germline, CDR1 LGHDT and CDR2 YNNKEL (reference sequence). V lost 3 bases and J lost 0, with 9 bases in between. The CDR3: CASSQIGASYEQYF. CDR3 DNA sequence: TGTGCCAGCAGCCAGATCGGGGCCTCCTACGAGCAGTACTTC.

Points on this clonotype: An end of the junction differs from the germline gene, which may be a read error. The rearrangement uses TRBV29-1 and TRBJ1-2; weak D call: TRBD1 (5 bases). CDR3 size: 13 residues. Germline V lookup: CDR1 SQVTM, CDR2 ANQGSEA. CDR3: CSVEGEGSHGYTF. Written as DNA, the CDR3 is TGCAGCGTCGAAGGGGAGGGGAGCCATGGCTACACCTTC.

This clonotype has more than one count but fewer than ten. The J gene is TRBJ1-2, the V gene TRBV5-1; D remains unclear. The V end was cut by 0 bases, the J end by 7 bases, with 13 bases between. From germline, CDR1 is SGHRS and CDR2 YFSETQ. The CDR3 has 14 residues. The CDR3 here is CASSLEPGGSGYTF. Here the CDR3 DNA reads TGCGCCAGCAGCTTGGAGCCGGGAGGGTCTGGCTACACCTTC.

The chain links TRBV6-2 or TRBV6-3 to TRBJ2-1; tentatively, D is TRBD2 (6 bases). The germline V gene has CDR1 MNHEY and CDR2 SVGEGT. This CDR3 is built from 13 residues. Trimming took 4 bases from V and 7 from J, leaving 11 bases between them. The CDR3 coding sequence is TGTGCCAGCAGTTCGCGGGAAAATAATGAGCAGTTCTTC. Translation gives CASSSRENNEQFF.

This clonotype came up many times. J is TRBJ2-7 and V is TRBV19, with D possibly TRBD1 on 5 matching bases. The CDR3 is 13 amino acids. The germline V gene has CDR1 LNHDA and CDR2 SQIVND (reference sequence). Trimming took 5 bases from V and 1 from J, leaving 9 bases between them. CDR3 nucleotide sequence: TGTGCCAGTAGTCCAGGGTTGTCCTACGAGCAGTACTTC. Encoded protein: CASSPGLSYEQYF.

This clonotype was detected only a few times. The CDR3 loop reads CASSLVGLFNGYTF. The CDR3 region has the DNA TGTGCCAGCAGCTTAGTAGGGTTATTCAATGGCTACACCTTC. The rearrangement uses TRBV7-9 and TRBJ1-2, with no clear D. Deletions cut 1 base from V and 6 bases from J, with 12 bases between. The CDR3 runs 14 residues. Germline V gene data show CDR1 as SEHNR and CDR2 as FQNEAQ (reference sequence).

The chain links TRBV6-5 to TRBJ2-1; D ambiguous. This CDR3 is built from 14 residues. V gave up 3 bases and J gave up 9 bases, with 15 bases separating them. The V gene's germline CDR1 is MNHEY and CDR2 SVGAGI. The CDR3, as DNA: TGTGCCAGCAGTTATCTTCGAGAGCTCCTTGAGCAGTTCTTC. Translating gives CASSYLRELLEQFF.

The V and J genes are TRBV29-1 and TRBJ2-2; 9 bases are shared with TRBD2. The CDR3 spans 15 residues. Germline V gives CDR1 SQVTM, CDR2 ANQGSEA. V lost 5 bases to trimming and J lost 4 bases; unmatched junction nucleotides: 8. CDR3 loop: CSVTYSGSLTGELFF. The CDR3 coding sequence is TGCAGCGTTACATATAGCGGGAGCCTCACCGGGGAGCTGTTTTTT.

This chain links TRBV27 with TRBJ2-6; D unresolved. CDR3 length: 15 amino acids. V was pared by 1 base and J by 1 base, with 5 bases between. The germline V gene encodes CDR1 MNHEY and CDR2 SMNVEV (reference sequence). In DNA, the CDR3 is TGTGCCAGCAGTTTATTAGGGTCTGGGGCCAACGTCCTGACTTTC. Its protein is CASSLLGSGANVLTF.

V gene TRBV6-1 combines with J gene TRBJ2-2; unclear D gene. Germline loops: CDR1 MNHNS, CDR2 SASEGT. This CDR3 comprises 19 residues. Trimming took 2 bases from V and 0 from J, leaving 19 bases between them. DNA of the CDR3: TGTGCCAGCAGTGAATTCGTGACCCCGCGCCCTACGAACACCGGGGAGCTGTTTTTT. It translates to CASSEFVTPRPTNTGELFF.

The V gene is TRBV19, the J gene TRBJ2-1, with a possible D match to TRBD2 (7 bases). In germline, CDR1 is LNHDA, CDR2 SQIVND (reference sequence). The CDR3 sequence is 15 residues long. The V end lost 3 bases, the J end lost 4 bases, and 13 bases lay between the germline ends. This CDR3 reads CASSIKGGTYNEQFF. The CDR3 region has the DNA TGTGCCAGTAGTATTAAGGGGGGGACTTACAATGAGCAGTTCTTC.

The V gene is TRBV7-9, the J gene TRBJ1-1; D may be TRBD1 (5 bases). Germline V gives CDR1 SEHNR, CDR2 FQNEAQ (reference sequence). V was cut by 10 bases and J by 6 bases, with 15 bases left in between. This CDR3 comprises 12 residues. CDR3 protein: CAIDPGPPEAFF. In DNA, the CDR3 is TGTGCCATCGATCCAGGGCCGCCTGAAGCTTTCTTT.

This clonotype occurred a few times. The chain has TRBV4-1 and TRBJ1-1; D not certain. Trimming cost V 0 bases and J 7 bases, with 9 bases left between them. Per the germline V gene, CDR1 is MGHRA and CDR2 is YSYEKL. The CDR3 covers 13 residues. As DNA, the CDR3 is TGCGCCAGCAGCCAAGATCGGGCAGTTGAAGCTTTCTTT. Amino acid sequence: CASSQDRAVEAFF.